The clone carrying this T cell receptor beta chain was found many times. The antigen is not known. cDNA molecules, individually, were tagged with unique molecular identifiers. TCRdb reprocessed the 5' RACE reads with MiXCR, giving one entry per CDR3 protein. The sample lists about 30,000 distinct CDR3 sequences, 5% to 6% occurring once. This sample is drawn from a study of early T cells in non-severe SARS-CoV-2 infection. About the study: Alpha and beta chains were unpaired, from unsorted whole-blood bulk RNA. Findings of the study overall: VDJdb-based annotation leaned toward anti-spike CD8 responses and missed private and CD4 specificities.

This CDR3 comprises 14 residues. V shed 3 bases, J shed 5 bases, and the junction held 6 bases outside the gene matches. CDR1 is DFQATT, CDR2 SNEGSKA, per germline (reference sequence). This TCR came from an adult who was a healthcare worker with PCR-confirmed SARS-CoV-2 infection or an uninfected control (not recorded which). The chain is built from TRBV20-1 and TRBJ2-7; 11 nucleotides line up with TRBD1. Sequencing was performed on whole blood. CDR3 in DNA: TGCAGTGCTAGCCGGGACAGGGGGAGGAACGAGCAGTACTTC. Its translation: CSASRDRGRNEQYF.